Shown below are 26 T cell receptor beta chains from a single sample sequenced in a study of blood T cell repertoires in COVID-19. TCRdb's table, derived via immunoSEQ multiplex PCR, lists solely in-frame clones and lacks some. In the table there are nearly 350,000 clones, around 80% of which are singletons. Material: peripheral blood. All receptors come from a man aged 30-40 years with active or convalescent COVID-19.

V is TRBV4-1 and J is TRBJ2-5, with a weak D call TRBD2 (7 bases). Germline V gene lookup returns CDR1 MGHRA and CDR2 YSYEKL. This CDR3 has 15 amino acids. Trimming removed 3 bases from V and 5 bases from J, with 16 bases in between. The CDR3 DNA reads as TGCGCCAGCAGCCACCCTATAGGGGGGGGCGAGACCCAGTACTTC. As protein: CASSHPIGGGETQYF.

J is TRBJ1-6 and V is TRBV6-2 or TRBV6-3; D might be TRBD1 (5 bases). CDR3 length: 14 residues. Germline CDR1 MNHEY, CDR2 SVGEGT. Deletions cut 4 bases from V and 9 bases from J, with 13 bases between. The CDR3 region has the DNA TGTGCCAGCAGTTCAACCAGGGTTGTTTCACCCCTCCACTTT. The encoded protein is CASSSTRVVSPLHF.

The chain uses TRBV29-1 and TRBJ2-5; 8 bases map to TRBD1. The J segment lost 2 bases and the V segment lost 7 bases, leaving 6 bases of the junction unmatched. Germline assignment: CDR1 SQVTM and CDR2 ANQGSEA. The CDR3 is 13 amino acids. DNA for the CDR3: TGCAGCGAGCAGACAGGGGCACAAGAGACCCAGTACTTC. This codes for CSEQTGAQETQYF.

This clone was detected only once. The rearrangement joins TRBV15 to TRBJ1-2; D not resolved. Germline values: CDR1 LNHNV, CDR2 YYDKDF (reference sequence). CDR3 size: 13 residues. V lost 1 base, J lost 3 bases, and 6 bases lay in between. The CDR3 nucleotides are TGTGCCACCAGCAGAGTGCGGTACTATGGCTACACCTTC. Its translation is CATSRVRYYGYTF.

This chain links TRBV10-3 with TRBJ1-5, with 7 bases aligning to TRBD1. The CDR3 runs to 14 residues. CDR1 and CDR2 (germline): ENHRY, SYGVKD. With 10 bases clipped from V and 0 bases from J, the junction kept 6 bases outside the gene matches. The CDR3 loop reads CATWTGNSNQPQHF. The CDR3 DNA reads TGTGCCACTTGGACAGGCAATAGCAATCAGCCCCAGCATTTT.

V usage is TRBV7-9 and J usage is TRBJ2-1; TRBD1 matches 10 bases. Germline CDR1 reads SEHNR; CDR2 reads FQNEAQ (reference sequence). The length of the CDR3 is 15 residues. Unmatched junction bases numbered 6, after V lost 4 bases and J lost 6 bases. This CDR3 is CASSWDRGRGNEQFF. In DNA, the CDR3 is TGTGCCAGCAGCTGGGACAGGGGAAGGGGCAATGAGCAGTTCTTC.

This sequence joins TRBV11-1 and TRBJ2-5; the D gene is possibly TRBD2 (6 bases). The V end lost 3 bases, the J end lost 7 bases, and 18 bases lay between the germline ends. Looked up from germline, CDR1 is SGHAT and CDR2 is FQDESV (reference sequence). CDR3 length equals 15 residues. The CDR3 nucleotides read TGTGCCAGCAGCTTGAGGCGGGGCGGGCCGCGGACCCAGTACTTC. Its translation: CASSLRRGGPRTQYF.

The V gene is TRBV19, the J gene TRBJ1-2; D possibly corresponds to TRBD1 (5 bases). V dropped 3 bases and J dropped 0 bases, with 8 bases sitting between them. This CDR3 region has 14 residues. The germline V gene encodes CDR1 LNHDA and CDR2 SQIVND (reference sequence). The CDR3 sequence is CASSMTVTNYGYTF. Written as DNA, the CDR3 is TGTGCCAGTAGTATGACAGTGACTAACTATGGCTACACCTTC.

The chain is built from TRBV11-3 and TRBJ1-6; a weak D match, TRBD1 (6 bases). The CDR3 totals 12 residues. Germline V gene lookup returns CDR1 SGHNT and CDR2 YENEEA. V dropped 8 bases and J dropped 10 bases, with 12 bases sitting between them. CDR3 DNA: TGTGCCAGCGGAACGACAGGCTCACCCCTCCACTTT. It translates to CASGTTGSPLHF.

V gene TRBV19 combines with J gene TRBJ1-3; D gene ambiguous. The CDR3 runs 13 residues. Germline lookup yields CDR1 LNHDA and CDR2 SQIVND (reference sequence). Trimming removed 1 base from V and 5 bases from J, with 6 bases in between. CDR3 loop: CASSIGARNTIYF. The CDR3 DNA follows: TGTGCCAGTAGTATAGGGGCCAGAAACACCATATATTTT.

This chain links TRBV7-3 with TRBJ2-5, with D perhaps matching TRBD1 (6 bases). This CDR3 region has 13 residues. Trimming took off 5 bases at V and 3 bases at J, with 10 bases between the two ends. Germline CDR1 and CDR2: SGHTA and FQGTGA. CDR3 sequence: CASSEGHEETQYF. CDR3 bases: TGTGCCAGCAGCGAGGGACACGAAGAGACCCAGTACTTC.

V and J are TRBV28 and TRBJ2-3; possible D gene TRBD2, 6 bases. The germline CDR1 and CDR2 sequences are MDHEN and SYDVKM. The CDR3 totals 14 residues. Between the trimmed V and J ends, which lost 3 bases and 0 bases, there was a span of 7 bases. This chain's CDR3 is CASSFAGSTDTQYF. CDR3 coding DNA: TGTGCCAGCAGTTTCGCGGGGAGCACAGATACGCAGTATTTT.

CDR3 sequence (DNA): TGTGCCAGCAGATCCCCGGGGCAGGGGGACTATGGCTACACCTTC. Protein product: CASRSPGQGDYGYTF. The chain has TRBV6-5 and TRBJ1-2; 7 bases line up with TRBD1. Germline V gene lookup returns CDR1 MNHEY and CDR2 SVGAGI. The CDR3 length is 15 residues. J was trimmed by 3 bases and V by 6 bases; bases with no gene match: 10.

The V call is TRBV4-1, the J call TRBJ2-5, with TRBD2 as a possible D gene (6 bases). The CDR3 is 16 amino acids. Trimming took 2 bases from V and 2 from J, leaving 15 bases between them. The germline V gene has CDR1 MGHRA and CDR2 YSYEKL. CDR3 sequence reads: CASSQPIWTTQETQYF. As DNA, the CDR3 is TGCGCCAGCAGCCAACCGATATGGACTACTCAAGAGACCCAGTACTTC.

Worth noting for this clone: Other DNA sequences in this specimen translate into the identical CDR3. The chain recombines TRBV4-1 with TRBJ1-5, with D hard to call. Between the trimmed V and J ends, which lost 0 bases and 1 base, there was a span of 4 bases. The CDR3 contains 14 residues. Germline CDR1 is MGHRA and CDR2 is YSYEKL. The CDR3 DNA reads TGCGCCAGCAGCCAAGATAGAAGCAATCAGCCCCAGCATTTT. Protein sequence: CASSQDRSNQPQHF.

The chain is built from TRBV18 and TRBJ2-7, with TRBD2 identical over 8 bases. Germline V gene lookup returns CDR1 KGHSH and CDR2 LQKENI. This CDR3 has 16 amino acids. The V and J ends lost 2 bases and 6 bases, in that order; junction bases with no gene match: 12. CDR3 residues: CASSPWTGTRGGEQYF. In nucleotides, the CDR3 is TGTGCCAGCTCACCATGGACCGGGACTAGAGGTGGCGAGCAGTACTTC. Based on the CDR3 plus reference TRBV18 and TRBJ2-7, the full variable domain is NAGVMQNPRHLVRRRGQEARLRCSPMKGHSHVYWYRQLPEEGLKFMVYLQKENIIDESGMPKERFSAEFPKEGPSILRIQQVVRGDSAAYFCASSPWTGTRGGEQYFGPGTRLTVT.

The sample holds one count of this clone. The genes are TRBV18 and TRBJ2-7, with TRBD2 matching over 9 bases. The trim removed 6 bases at V and 0 bases at J, leaving 3 bases unmatched. This CDR3 comprises 14 residues. Germline V gives CDR1 KGHSH, CDR2 LQKENI. CDR3 region: CASSPSGNSYEQYF. DNA for the CDR3: TGTGCCAGCTCTCCTAGCGGGAACTCCTACGAGCAGTACTTC.

The V and J genes are TRBV4-3 and TRBJ2-4; D is perhaps TRBD1 (5 bases). The CDR3 runs 15 residues. Trimming shortened V by 4 bases and J by 4 bases, and 14 bases separated the two germline ends. Looked up from germline, CDR1 is LGHNA and CDR2 is YSLEER. CDR3 DNA: TGCGCCAGCAGCCTCCAGAGAGACAGAAAAAACATTCAGTACTTC. Amino acids: CASSLQRDRKNIQYF.

The chain combines TRBV19 with TRBJ2-3, with 8 bases that match TRBD1. Germline CDR1 and CDR2: LNHDA and SQIVND (reference sequence). This CDR3 is built from 14 residues. V dropped 1 base and J dropped 7; count of bases not matched to a gene: 4. The CDR3 is CASSIAGTGYTQYF. CDR3 DNA: TGTGCCAGTAGTATAGCTGGGACAGGCTATACGCAGTATTTT. The full variable domain, completed using reference TRBV19 and TRBJ2-3, is DGGITQSPKYLFRKEGQNVTLSCEQNLNHDAMYWYRQDPGQGLRLIYYSQIVNDFQKGDIAEGYSVSREKKESFPLTVTSAQKNPTAFYLCASSIAGTGYTQYFGPGTRLTVL.

The sample holds a few counts of this clone. In DNA form, the CDR3 reads TGCGCCAGCAGCCGACCGGGACAGGCATCCGGTAACTATGGCTACACCTTC. Protein product: CASSRPGQASGNYGYTF. The chain uses TRBV5-1 and TRBJ1-2; 8 bases match TRBD1. The CDR3 is 17 amino acids. CDR1 is SGHRS, CDR2 YFSETQ, per germline. V trimming: 4 bases; J trimming: 1 base; junction bases outside the gene matches: 12.

V gene TRBV7-2 combines with J gene TRBJ1-5, with D perhaps TRBD1 (5 bases). In germline, CDR1 is SGHTA, CDR2 FQGNSA. V lost 5 bases and J lost 7, with 15 bases in between. This CDR3 contains 14 residues. The CDR3 protein is CASSPQAGTQPQHF. Here the CDR3 DNA reads TGTGCCAGCAGCCCTCAGGCGGGGACCCAGCCCCAGCATTTT. Supplemented by reference TRBV7-2 and TRBJ1-5, the full variable domain reads GAGVSQSPSNKVTEKGKDVELRCDPISGHTALYWYRQSLGQGLEFLIYFQGNSAPDKSGLPSDRFSAERTGGSVSTLTIQRTQQEDSAVYLCASSPQAGTQPQHFGDGTRLSIL.

The rearrangement links TRBV14 to TRBJ2-2; 13 nucleotides match TRBD2. The germline CDR1 and CDR2 sequences are SGHDN and FVKESK. The CDR3 is 20 amino acids. With V trimmed by 0 bases and J by 5 bases, 12 bases remained unmatched. The CDR3 nucleotides read TGTGCCAGCAGCCAAGATCTAAGGACTAGCGGGAGTCTCGGGACCGGGGAGCTGTTTTTT. Translated, it gives CASSQDLRTSGSLGTGELFF.

This chain connects TRBV5-6 to TRBJ2-7; D is uncertain. This CDR3 has 14 residues. The ends were cut back, 1 base at V and 3 bases at J, with 11 bases in the middle. Germline V lookup: CDR1 SGHDT, CDR2 YYEEEE. CDR3 sequence: CASSLSRSRYEQYF. CDR3 nucleotides: TGTGCCAGCAGCTTGTCCCGATCGCGCTACGAGCAGTACTTC.

The chain employs TRBV28 and TRBJ1-1, with D hard to call. The CDR3 extends over 13 amino acids. Germline CDR1 and CDR2: MDHEN and SYDVKM. V shed 1 base and J shed 1 base, with 4 bases lying between them. The CDR3 here is CASSLSRNTEAFF. The CDR3 DNA reads as TGTGCCAGCAGTTTATCTCGGAACACTGAAGCTTTCTTT.

V is TRBV3-1 (or the pseudogene TRBV3-2) and J is TRBJ1-2; no clear D gene. This CDR3 region has 16 residues. The V end lost 0 bases, the J end lost 0 bases, and 11 bases lay between the germline ends. Germline V gene lookup returns CDR1 LGHDT and CDR2 YNNKEL (reference sequence). The CDR3 DNA sequence: TGTGCCAGCAGCCAAGATAAGGGAGACCCTAACTATGGCTACACCTTC. This sequence encodes CASSQDKGDPNYGYTF.

The rearrangement joins TRBV14 to TRBJ1-2; TRBD1 matches at 7 bases. Germline V gene data show CDR1 as SGHDN and CDR2 as FVKESK. Trimming took 4 bases from V and 2 from J; bases not matched to a gene: 1. The CDR3 runs 13 residues. CDR3 protein: CASSPTGNYGYTF. CDR3 coding DNA: TGTGCCAGCAGCCCGACAGGGAACTATGGCTACACCTTC.